The 20 T cell receptor beta chains below were found in one sample sequenced in a study of response to subunit inactivated influenza vaccine. TCRdb used MiXCR to reprocess the RT-PCR reads, holding one entry per CDR3 protein. Of a few hundred thousand distinct CDR3 sequences detected, less than 25% appear once; the ten largest clones hold 9.5% to 13%. Sequencing used PBMCs from blood, obtained around 22 months after vaccination. These receptors all come from a man aged 50-75 years who received an inactivated influenza vaccine.

The chain joins TRBV6-1 to TRBJ2-3; D might be TRBD1 or TRBD2, each matching 5 bases. CDR1 is MNHNS, CDR2 SASEGT, per germline. The CDR3 is made up of 12 amino acids. V lost 3 bases to trimming and J lost 13 bases, with 14 bases between them. In nucleotides, the CDR3 is TGTGCCAGCAGTGACCCCGGGACCAGCGAGTATTTT. As protein: CASSDPGTSEYF.

This clonotype was seen only a few times. The chain employs TRBV6-5 and TRBJ2-3, with 9 bases identical to TRBD2. This CDR3 contains 18 residues. The junction had 11 bases not matched to a gene; V was cut back by 0 bases and J by 4 bases. Germline values: CDR1 MNHEY, CDR2 SVGAGI. The CDR3: CASSYSPFSGSVSDTQYF. The CDR3 coding sequence is TGTGCCAGCAGTTACTCGCCTTTTAGCGGGAGTGTTTCAGATACGCAGTATTTT.

This clonotype turned up a few times. An end of the junction does not agree with germline; a read error may underlie this. The V and J genes are TRBV4-2 and TRBJ2-2; 11 nucleotides align to TRBD1. Germline V gives CDR1 LGHNA, CDR2 YNFKEQ. The CDR3 consists of 17 residues. CDR3 coding DNA: TGTGCCAGCACCCAATGGGGGACAGGGGGTTTCCCCGGGGAGCTGTTTTTT. It is translated as CASTQWGTGGFPGELFF.

J is TRBJ2-1 and V is TRBV11-3, with D possibly being TRBD2 (6 bases). Germline CDR1 SGHNT, CDR2 YENEEA. V was cut by 5 bases and J by 7 bases, with 18 bases left in between. The CDR3 has 15 amino acids. This CDR3 is CASSPAGGNWNEQFF. DNA of the CDR3: TGTGCCAGCAGCCCGGCGGGCGGGAATTGGAATGAGCAGTTCTTC.

In this sample, this clonotype turned up a few times. This chain uses TRBV15 with TRBJ2-5, with D possibly TRBD2 on 6 matching bases. This CDR3 is built from 15 residues. Germline-derived CDR1 and CDR2 are LNHNV and YYDKDF (reference sequence). Trimming removed 3 bases from V and 1 base from J, with 12 bases in between. CDR3 nucleotide sequence: TGTGCCACCAGCAGGGACCGGGGGAGCCAAGAGACCCAGTACTTC. This sequence encodes CATSRDRGSQETQYF.

The chain has TRBV5-1 and TRBJ1-2; unclear D gene. The CDR3 spans 16 residues. Per the germline V gene, CDR1 is SGHRS and CDR2 is YFSETQ. The V end was cut by 3 bases, the J end by 0 bases, with 15 bases between. As DNA, the CDR3 is TGCGCCAGCAGCTCCCCACTCCAGGACCCTAACTATGGCTACACCTTC. It translates to CASSSPLQDPNYGYTF. The full variable domain, with the rest looked up from reference TRBV5-1 and TRBJ1-2, is KAGVTQTPRYLIKTRGQQVTLSCSPISGHRSVSWYQQTPGQGLQFLFEYFSETQRNKGNFPGRFSGRQFSNSRSEMNVSTLELGDSALYLCASSSPLQDPNYGYTFGSGTRLTVV.

The chain employs TRBV7-9 and TRBJ1-4; D might be TRBD1 (5 bases). V lost 1 base to trimming and J lost 6 bases, with 12 bases between them. This CDR3 spans 15 amino acids. Germline lookup yields CDR1 SEHNR and CDR2 FQNEAQ (reference sequence). CDR3 loop: CASSLEGTDHEKLFF. CDR3 bases: TGTGCCAGCAGCTTAGAGGGGACGGACCATGAAAAACTGTTTTTT.

This clonotype turned up a few times. V is TRBV27 and J is TRBJ1-2, with D possibly matching TRBD1 (5 bases). V was trimmed by 5 bases and J by 5 bases, leaving 15 bases between them. Germline V gene lookup returns CDR1 MNHEY and CDR2 SMNVEV (reference sequence). The CDR3 consists of 14 residues. The CDR3 reads CASSPSAGIYGYTF. The CDR3 nucleotides read TGTGCCAGCAGTCCCTCTGCAGGGATTTATGGCTACACCTTC.

This clonotype was seen at least ten times. The chain employs TRBV28 and TRBJ1-6, with D perhaps TRBD1 (5 bases). The germline V and J ends were trimmed by 2 bases and 0 bases, with 14 bases remaining between them. CDR1 and CDR2 from the germline V gene are MDHEN and SYDVKM. The length of the CDR3 is 18 residues. CDR3 in amino acids: CASSLPSDSRSYNSPLHF. CDR3 DNA: TGTGCCAGCAGTTTACCCTCCGACAGCCGCTCCTATAATTCACCCCTCCACTTT.

The chain uses TRBV18 and TRBJ1-1, with no clear D. V was shortened by 3 bases and J by 3 bases, with 11 bases between the two germline ends. The CDR3 has 14 amino acids. Germline V CDR1 and CDR2: KGHSH, LQKENI. The CDR3 DNA follows: TGTGCCAGCTCACCCCTAGGGTCGGACACTGAAGCTTTCTTT. The encoded protein is CASSPLGSDTEAFF.

V is TRBV5-1 and J is TRBJ2-3, with 12 bases identical to TRBD2. The CDR3 has 15 residues. Germline trimming cut 4 bases from V and 7 bases from J; bases unmatched to any gene: 7. Germline-derived CDR1 and CDR2 are SGHRS and YFSETQ. Written as DNA, the CDR3 is TGCGCCAGCAGCCAGACTAGCGGGAGAGAAAATACGCAGTATTTT. Amino acids: CASSQTSGRENTQYF.

This clonotype was seen at least ten times. J is TRBJ1-1 and V is TRBV29-1; D is ambiguous. The V end was cut by 6 bases, the J end by 2 bases, with 13 bases between. This CDR3 has 13 residues. CDR1 and CDR2 from the germline V gene are SQVTM and ANQGSEA. The CDR3 DNA reads as TGCAGCGTCCGGACTGGTCCTAACACTGAAGCTTTCTTT. Protein sequence: CSVRTGPNTEAFF. Full variable domain (rest looked up from reference TRBV29-1 and TRBJ1-1): SAVISQKPSRDICQRGTSLTIQCQVDSQVTMMFWYRQQPGQSLTLIATANQGSEATYESGFVIDKFPISRPNLTFSTLTVSNMSPEDSSIYLCSVRTGPNTEAFFGQGTRLTVV.

This clonotype has at least ten counts. The chain combines TRBV7-9 with TRBJ1-2; D remains ambiguous. V lost 4 bases to trimming and J lost 3 bases, with 9 bases between them. Germline CDR1 SEHNR, CDR2 FQNEAQ (reference sequence). The CDR3 totals 13 residues. The CDR3 sequence: CASSSTDYYGYTF. For the CDR3, the DNA is TGTGCCAGCAGCTCCACAGATTACTATGGCTACACCTTC.

This clonotype was seen more than once but under ten times. The genes are TRBV4-3 and TRBJ1-1; unclear D gene. This CDR3 region has 14 residues. Germline V gene data show CDR1 as LGHNA and CDR2 as YSLEER. V was shortened by 1 base and J by 3 bases, with 9 bases between the two germline ends. The CDR3 protein is CASSQGFAYTEAFF. In DNA, the CDR3 is TGCGCCAGCAGCCAAGGTTTCGCCTACACTGAAGCTTTCTTT.

As to this clonotype: An end of the junction does not agree with germline; a read error may underlie this. V and J are TRBV5-1 and TRBJ1-1, with TRBD1 identical over 12 bases. CDR1 is SGHRS, CDR2 YFSETQ, per germline. The CDR3 is 16 amino acids. CDR3 DNA: TGCGCCAGCAGCATGGGACAGGGGGCGATAGGCACTGCAGCTTTCTTT. Its protein is CASSMGQGAIGTAAFF.

The chain joins TRBV20-1 to TRBJ2-2; D gene unclear. The V end lost 2 bases, the J end lost 6 bases, and 7 bases lay between the germline ends. Germline V gene data show CDR1 as DFQATT and CDR2 as SNEGSKA (reference sequence). There are 12 residues in the CDR3. This CDR3 is CSARRVPGELFF. In DNA form, the CDR3 reads TGCAGTGCTAGACGGGTGCCCGGGGAGCTGTTTTTT.

In its sample, this clonotype was seen a few times. The V gene is TRBV19, the J gene TRBJ1-2; D gene unclear. Germline assignment: CDR1 LNHDA and CDR2 SQIVND (reference sequence). The CDR3 runs to 14 residues. The V and J ends lost 8 bases and 2 bases respectively, with 15 bases between them. As DNA, the CDR3 is TGTGCCAGTGCCTCATCACCCAGGAACTATGGCTACACCTTC. Translated: CASASSPRNYGYTF.

This chain links TRBV5-1 with TRBJ1-5; 12 nucleotides agree with TRBD1. Germline CDR1 SGHRS, CDR2 YFSETQ. The V gene end was trimmed by 4 bases and the J gene end by 2 bases; junction bases not matched to a gene: 7. CDR3 size: 17 residues. The DNA for the CDR3 is TGCGCCAGCAGCCTCGGGACAGGGGGCGCCGGCAATCAGCCCCAGCATTTT. Encoded protein: CASSLGTGGAGNQPQHF.

A few counts support this clonotype. The V call is TRBV28, the J call TRBJ2-1; 9 bases agree with TRBD2. The J segment lost 7 bases and the V segment lost 8 bases, leaving 12 bases of the junction unmatched. The germline gives CDR1 MDHEN, CDR2 SYDVKM. This CDR3 spans 15 amino acids. The DNA of the CDR3 is TGTGCCAGCCGGTTAGCGGGAGAATCGGGAAATGAGCAGTTCTTC. As protein: CASRLAGESGNEQFF.

On this clonotype itself: A much larger clone is a single base away; this may be a read error. V is TRBV20-1 and J is TRBJ1-2; TRBD1 aligns across 8 bases. The germline CDR1 and CDR2 sequences are DFQATT and SNEGSKA (reference sequence). The CDR3 covers 9 residues. The CDR3 protein is CMDREGCTF. The CDR3, as DNA: TGCATGGACAGGGAAGGCTGCACCTTC.